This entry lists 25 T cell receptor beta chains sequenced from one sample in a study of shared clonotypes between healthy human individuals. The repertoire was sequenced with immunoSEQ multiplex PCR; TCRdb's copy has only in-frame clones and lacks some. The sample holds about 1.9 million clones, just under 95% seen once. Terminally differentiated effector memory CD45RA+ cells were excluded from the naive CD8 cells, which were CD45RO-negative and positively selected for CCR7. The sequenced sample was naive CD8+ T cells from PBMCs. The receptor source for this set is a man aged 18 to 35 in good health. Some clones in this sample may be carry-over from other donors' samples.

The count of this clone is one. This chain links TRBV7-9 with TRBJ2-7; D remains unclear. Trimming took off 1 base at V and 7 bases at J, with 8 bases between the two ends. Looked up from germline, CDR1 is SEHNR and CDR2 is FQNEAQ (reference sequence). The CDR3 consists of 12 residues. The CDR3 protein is CASSLDRREQYF. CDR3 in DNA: TGTGCCAGCAGCTTAGATAGGCGGGAGCAGTACTTC.

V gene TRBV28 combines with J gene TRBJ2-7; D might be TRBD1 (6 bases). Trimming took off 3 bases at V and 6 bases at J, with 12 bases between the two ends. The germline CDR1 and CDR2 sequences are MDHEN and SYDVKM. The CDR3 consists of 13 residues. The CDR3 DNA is TGTGCCAGCAGTTTTTGGGGGCTAACCGAGCAGTACTTC. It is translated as CASSFWGLTEQYF.

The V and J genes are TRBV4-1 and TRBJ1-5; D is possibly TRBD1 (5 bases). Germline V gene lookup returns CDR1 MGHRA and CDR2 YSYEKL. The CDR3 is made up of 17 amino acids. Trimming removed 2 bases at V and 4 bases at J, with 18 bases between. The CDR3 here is CASSQSPRTSDNQPQHF. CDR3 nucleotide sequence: TGCGCCAGCAGCCAAAGTCCCCGGACATCCGATAATCAGCCCCAGCATTTT.

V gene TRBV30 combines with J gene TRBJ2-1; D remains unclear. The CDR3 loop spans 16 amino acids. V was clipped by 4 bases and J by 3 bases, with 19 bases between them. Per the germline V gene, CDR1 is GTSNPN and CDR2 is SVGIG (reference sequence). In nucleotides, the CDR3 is TGTGCCTGGACCCTTCCCTCCGAGCTACACTACAATGAGCAGTTCTTC. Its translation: CAWTLPSELHYNEQFF.

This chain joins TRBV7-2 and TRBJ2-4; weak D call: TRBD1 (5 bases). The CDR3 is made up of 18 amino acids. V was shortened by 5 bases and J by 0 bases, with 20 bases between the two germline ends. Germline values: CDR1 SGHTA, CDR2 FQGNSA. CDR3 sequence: CASSPQFTTGLAKNIQYF. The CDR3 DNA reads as TGTGCCAGCAGCCCTCAGTTTACCACAGGCCTAGCCAAAAACATTCAGTACTTC.

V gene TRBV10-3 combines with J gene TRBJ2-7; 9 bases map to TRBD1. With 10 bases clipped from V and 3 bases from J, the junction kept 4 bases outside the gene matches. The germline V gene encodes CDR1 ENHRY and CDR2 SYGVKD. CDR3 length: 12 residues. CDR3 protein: CANLTGGYEQYF. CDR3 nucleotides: TGTGCCAACTTGACAGGGGGCTACGAGCAGTACTTC.

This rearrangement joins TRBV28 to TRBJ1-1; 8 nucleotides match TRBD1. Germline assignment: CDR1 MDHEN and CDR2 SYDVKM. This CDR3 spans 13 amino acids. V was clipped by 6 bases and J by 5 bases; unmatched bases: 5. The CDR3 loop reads CASRFTGGTEAFF. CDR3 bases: TGTGCCAGCAGATTTACAGGGGGGACTGAAGCTTTCTTT.

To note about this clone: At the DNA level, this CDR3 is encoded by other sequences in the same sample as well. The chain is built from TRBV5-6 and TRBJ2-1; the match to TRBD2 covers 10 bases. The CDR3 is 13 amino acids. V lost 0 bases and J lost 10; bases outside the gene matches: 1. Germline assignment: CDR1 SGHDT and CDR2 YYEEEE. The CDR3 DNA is TGTGCCAGCAGCTTGGGGACTAGCGGAGAGCAGTTCTTC. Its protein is CASSLGTSGEQFF.

The CDR3 nucleotides are TGTGCCAGCAGTCACCCAGGGGATGCAACTAATGAAAAACTGTTTTTT. The encoded protein is CASSHPGDATNEKLFF. V is TRBV6-6 and J is TRBJ1-4; a possible D gene is TRBD1 (6 bases). Germline CDR1 and CDR2: MNHNY and SVGAGI (reference sequence). Trimming took off 5 bases at V and 0 bases at J, with 13 bases between the two ends. This CDR3 is 16 amino acids long.

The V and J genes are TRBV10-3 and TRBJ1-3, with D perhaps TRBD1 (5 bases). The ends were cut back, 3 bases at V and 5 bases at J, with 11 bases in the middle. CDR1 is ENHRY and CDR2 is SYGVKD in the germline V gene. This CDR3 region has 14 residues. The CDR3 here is CAISDSDKRNTIYF. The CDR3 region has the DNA TGTGCCATCAGTGATTCGGACAAGAGAAACACCATATATTTT.

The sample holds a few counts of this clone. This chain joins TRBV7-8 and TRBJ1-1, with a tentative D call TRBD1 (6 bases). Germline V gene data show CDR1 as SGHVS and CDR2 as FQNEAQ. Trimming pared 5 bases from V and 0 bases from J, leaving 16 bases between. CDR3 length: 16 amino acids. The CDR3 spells CASSLRTVGMNTEAFF. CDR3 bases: TGTGCCAGCAGCCTGCGGACAGTCGGAATGAACACTGAAGCTTTCTTT.

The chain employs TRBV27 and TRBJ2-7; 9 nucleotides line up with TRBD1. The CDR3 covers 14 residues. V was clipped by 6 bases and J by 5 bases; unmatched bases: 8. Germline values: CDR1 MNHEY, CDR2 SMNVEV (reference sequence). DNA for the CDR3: TGTGCCAGCAGACCGGGGGACAGGGTAGACGAGCAGTACTTC. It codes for CASRPGDRVDEQYF.

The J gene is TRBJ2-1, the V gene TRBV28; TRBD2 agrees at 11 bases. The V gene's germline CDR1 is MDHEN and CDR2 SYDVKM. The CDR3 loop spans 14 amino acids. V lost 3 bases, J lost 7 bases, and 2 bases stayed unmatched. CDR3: CASSFPSGGNEQFF. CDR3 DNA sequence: TGTGCCAGCAGTTTCCCTAGCGGGGGGAATGAGCAGTTCTTC.

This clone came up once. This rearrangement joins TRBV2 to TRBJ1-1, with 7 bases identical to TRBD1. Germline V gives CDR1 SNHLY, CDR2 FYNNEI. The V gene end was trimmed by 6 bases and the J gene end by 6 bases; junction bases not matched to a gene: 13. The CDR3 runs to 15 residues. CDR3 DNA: TGTGCCAGCAGGGACCCAGACAGGGCAACACCTGAAGCTTTCTTT. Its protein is CASRDPDRATPEAFF.

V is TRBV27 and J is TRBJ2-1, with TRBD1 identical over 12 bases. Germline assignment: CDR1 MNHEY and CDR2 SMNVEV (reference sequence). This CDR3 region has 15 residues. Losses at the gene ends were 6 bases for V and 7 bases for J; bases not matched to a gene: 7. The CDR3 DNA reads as TGTGCCAGCAGAACCGGGACAGGGGGCGAAAATGAGCAGTTCTTC. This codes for CASRTGTGGENEQFF.

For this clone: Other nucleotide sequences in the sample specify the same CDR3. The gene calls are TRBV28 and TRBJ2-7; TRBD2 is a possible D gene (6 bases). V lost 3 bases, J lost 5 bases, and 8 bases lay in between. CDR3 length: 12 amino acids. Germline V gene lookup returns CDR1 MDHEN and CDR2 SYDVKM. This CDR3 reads CASSLGGDEQYF. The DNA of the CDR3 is TGTGCCAGCAGTTTGGGAGGAGACGAGCAGTACTTC.

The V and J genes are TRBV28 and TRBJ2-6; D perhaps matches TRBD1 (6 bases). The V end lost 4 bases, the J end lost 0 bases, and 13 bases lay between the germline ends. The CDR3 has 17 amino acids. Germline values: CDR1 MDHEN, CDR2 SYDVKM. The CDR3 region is CASSSRDTFSGANVLTF. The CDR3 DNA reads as TGTGCCAGCAGTTCTCGGGACACCTTCTCTGGGGCCAACGTCCTGACTTTC.

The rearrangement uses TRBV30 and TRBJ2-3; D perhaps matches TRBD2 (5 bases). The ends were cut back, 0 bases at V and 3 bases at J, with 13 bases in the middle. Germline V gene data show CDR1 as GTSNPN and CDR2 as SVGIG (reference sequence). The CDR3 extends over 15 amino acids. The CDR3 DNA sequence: TGTGCCTGGAGTGTCGGGGTCAGTCCTACAGATACGCAGTATTTT. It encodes CAWSVGVSPTDTQYF.

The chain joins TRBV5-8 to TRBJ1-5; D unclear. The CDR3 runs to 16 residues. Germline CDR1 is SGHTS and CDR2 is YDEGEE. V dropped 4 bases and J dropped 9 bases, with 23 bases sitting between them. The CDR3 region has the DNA TGTGCCAGCAGCGGTACAGAGTACCCCTCGGAAATGCCCCAGCATTTT. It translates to CASSGTEYPSEMPQHF. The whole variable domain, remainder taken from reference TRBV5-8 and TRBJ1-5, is EAGVTQSPTHLIKTRGQQATLRCSPISGHTSVYWYQQALGLGLQFLLWYDEGEERNRGNFPPRFSGRQFPNYSSELNVNALELEDSALYLCASSGTEYPSEMPQHFGDGTRLSIL.

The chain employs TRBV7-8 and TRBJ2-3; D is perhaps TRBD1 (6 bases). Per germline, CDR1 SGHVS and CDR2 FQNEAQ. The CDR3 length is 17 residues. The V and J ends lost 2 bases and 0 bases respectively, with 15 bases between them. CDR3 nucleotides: TGTGCCAGCAGCTTATATGGAGGTCAGGGGAGCACAGATACGCAGTATTTT. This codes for CASSLYGGQGSTDTQYF.

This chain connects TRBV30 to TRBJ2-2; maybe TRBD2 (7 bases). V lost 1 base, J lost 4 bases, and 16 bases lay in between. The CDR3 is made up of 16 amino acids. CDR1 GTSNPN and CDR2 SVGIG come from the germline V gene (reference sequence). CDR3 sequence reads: CAWSAITGRGTGELFF. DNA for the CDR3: TGTGCCTGGAGTGCTATTACAGGGAGGGGCACCGGGGAGCTGTTTTTT. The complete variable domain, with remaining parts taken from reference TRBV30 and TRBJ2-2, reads SQTIHQWPATLVQPVGSPLSLECTVEGTSNPNLYWYRQAAGRGLQLLFYSVGIGQISSEVPQNLSASRPQDRQFILSSKKLLLSDSGFYLCAWSAITGRGTGELFFGEGSRLTVL.

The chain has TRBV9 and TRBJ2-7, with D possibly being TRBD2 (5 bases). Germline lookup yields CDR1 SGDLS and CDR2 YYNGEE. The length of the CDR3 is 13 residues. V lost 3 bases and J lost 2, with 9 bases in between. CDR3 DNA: TGTGCCAGCAGCGCGGGGATTACCTACGAGCAGTACTTC. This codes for CASSAGITYEQYF.

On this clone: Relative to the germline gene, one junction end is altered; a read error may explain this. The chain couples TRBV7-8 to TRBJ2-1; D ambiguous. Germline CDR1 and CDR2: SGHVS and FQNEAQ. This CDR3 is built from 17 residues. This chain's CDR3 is CASSLLRGPSSYNEQLF. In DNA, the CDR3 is TGTGCCAGCAGCTTACTCCGCGGACCGAGCTCCTACAATGAGCAGCTCTTC.

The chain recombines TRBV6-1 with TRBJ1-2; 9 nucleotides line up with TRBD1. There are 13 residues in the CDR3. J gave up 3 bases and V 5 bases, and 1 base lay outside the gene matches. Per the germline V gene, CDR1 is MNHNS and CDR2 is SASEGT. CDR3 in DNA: TGTGCCAGCAGTAGGACAGGGGACTATGGCTACACCTTC. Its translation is CASSRTGDYGYTF.

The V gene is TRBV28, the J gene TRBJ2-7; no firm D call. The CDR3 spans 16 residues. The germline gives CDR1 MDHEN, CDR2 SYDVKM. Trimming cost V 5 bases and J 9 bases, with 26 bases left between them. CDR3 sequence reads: CASSGNSAGRYGGQYF. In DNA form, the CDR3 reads TGTGCCAGCAGTGGTAACTCGGCAGGACGTTACGGCGGGCAGTACTTC.